The 30 T cell receptor beta chains below come from one sample, sequenced in a study of cytomegalovirus exposure and HLA in healthy donors. The protocol was immunoSEQ multiplex PCR, while the TCRdb copy is restricted to in-frame clones and leaves out a portion. The sample lists under 65,000 clones, 90% to 95% occurring once. Material for sequencing was PBMCs. The source of these receptors is a woman aged 18-29 years in good health and CMV-seropositive.

A remark on this clone: The junction departs from the called germline gene at one end, perhaps through a read error. The chain employs TRBV6-6 and TRBJ1-5; D is ambiguous. The CDR3 sequence is 12 residues long. Germline CDR1 MNHNY, CDR2 SVGAGI (reference sequence). The CDR3 DNA reads as TGTGCCAGCAGTTCCCGTCTACTGCCCGAGCATTTT. Translated: CASSSRLLPEHF.

The chain is built from TRBV5-1 and TRBJ1-1; tentative D call: TRBD1 (6 bases). The germline CDR1 and CDR2 sequences are SGHRS and YFSETQ. V lost 4 bases and J 6 bases, leaving 16 bases between the germline ends. The CDR3 consists of 14 residues. The CDR3 sequence is CASSRGGEPAEAFF. In DNA, the CDR3 is TGCGCCAGCAGCCGAGGGGGGGAACCGGCTGAAGCTTTCTTT.

The chain is built from TRBV14 and TRBJ2-7, with D possibly TRBD2 on 6 matching bases. V lost 1 base and J lost 0, with 10 bases in between. Germline CDR1 SGHDN, CDR2 FVKESK. The CDR3 spans 15 residues. The CDR3 here is CASSQVVGGSYEQYF. CDR3 coding DNA: TGTGCCAGCAGCCAAGTGGTGGGGGGCTCCTACGAGCAGTACTTC.

The rearrangement links TRBV11-2 to TRBJ2-2; no firm D call. CDR3 length: 15 amino acids. Between the trimmed V and J ends, which lost 3 bases and 0 bases, there was a span of 8 bases. Germline V CDR1 and CDR2: SGHAT, FQNNGV. The CDR3, as DNA: TGTGCCAGCAGCTTTGATAGCACGAACACCGGGGAGCTGTTTTTT. This gives the protein CASSFDSTNTGELFF. Complete variable domain (other parts from reference TRBV11-2 and TRBJ2-2): EAGVAQSPRYKIIEKRQSVAFWCNPISGHATLYWYQQILGQGPKLLIQFQNNGVVDDSQLPKDRFSAERLKGVDSTLKIQPAKLEDSAVYLCASSFDSTNTGELFFGEGSRLTVL.

This clone was observed once. This rearrangement joins TRBV2 to TRBJ2-5; no clear D gene. V shed 6 bases and J shed 5 bases, with 10 bases lying between them. The CDR3 is 12 amino acids. Germline assignment: CDR1 SNHLY and CDR2 FYNNEI. In DNA, the CDR3 is TGTGCCAGCAGAGGCCTAGAGGAGACCCAGTACTTC. Encoded protein: CASRGLEETQYF.

The chain has TRBV10-3 and TRBJ1-3; the D gene is possibly TRBD1 (6 bases). Trimming left V 5 bases short and J 9 bases short, with 14 bases between. The CDR3 runs to 13 residues. Germline V gene sequence: CDR1 ENHRY, CDR2 SYGVKD. The CDR3 reads CAISKTGSLTIYF. CDR3 DNA: TGTGCCATCAGTAAAACAGGGTCCCTCACCATATATTTT.

This rearrangement joins TRBV5-1 to TRBJ2-3; the match to TRBD1 covers 7 bases. This CDR3 has 15 amino acids. The trim removed 1 base at V and 2 bases at J, leaving 4 bases unmatched. CDR1 and CDR2 (germline): SGHRS, YFSETQ. This chain's CDR3 is CASSLSGQYTDTQYF. In DNA form, the CDR3 reads TGCGCCAGCAGCTTGTCGGGACAGTACACAGATACGCAGTATTTT.

The V gene is TRBV19, the J gene TRBJ1-5; 7 nucleotides agree with TRBD1. Looked up from germline, CDR1 is LNHDA and CDR2 is SQIVND (reference sequence). There are 14 residues in the CDR3. The V gene end was trimmed by 10 bases and the J gene end by 2 bases; junction bases not matched to a gene: 8. The CDR3 protein is CATASTGGNQPQHF. The CDR3 nucleotides are TGTGCCACCGCATCAACAGGGGGCAATCAGCCCCAGCATTTT.

The J gene is TRBJ2-5, the V gene TRBV7-8; D might be TRBD1 (6 bases). The CDR3 contains 14 residues. Trimming cost V 5 bases and J 5 bases, with 15 bases left between them. Germline-derived CDR1 and CDR2 are SGHVS and FQNEAQ. The CDR3 DNA sequence: TGTGCCAGCAGCGAATCTAGTCAGGGGGAGACCCAGTACTTC. The encoded protein is CASSESSQGETQYF.

V usage is TRBV5-1 and J usage is TRBJ1-1; no firm D call. This CDR3 region has 15 residues. Germline V gene data show CDR1 as SGHRS and CDR2 as YFSETQ. The ends were cut back, 3 bases at V and 0 bases at J, with 12 bases in the middle. CDR3 sequence (DNA): TGCGCCAGCAGCTCCGGGGTACAACTGAACACTGAAGCTTTCTTT. This encodes CASSSGVQLNTEAFF.

The rearrangement joins TRBV4-1 to TRBJ2-3, with TRBD2 as a possible D gene (6 bases). The CDR3 loop spans 15 amino acids. Germline CDR1 and CDR2: MGHRA and YSYEKL. V was trimmed by 0 bases and J by 6 bases, leaving 13 bases between them. CDR3 nucleotide sequence: TGCGCCAGCAGCCAAGAAAAGGCGGGGTTGGATACGCAGTATTTT. Its translation: CASSQEKAGLDTQYF.

The chain carries TRBV29-1 and TRBJ2-5, with 10 nucleotides matching TRBD2. The CDR3 sequence is 18 residues long. Germline CDR1 and CDR2: SQVTM and ANQGSEA. The V gene end was trimmed by 3 bases and the J gene end by 5 bases; junction bases not matched to a gene: 18. CDR3 sequence (DNA): TGCAGCGTTGACTCTAGGAGGGGGCTAGCGGGAGATCCGGAGACCCAGTACTTC. Residues: CSVDSRRGLAGDPETQYF.

The chain couples TRBV20-1 to TRBJ1-1; no clear D gene. Germline CDR1 DFQATT, CDR2 SNEGSKA (reference sequence). The CDR3 has 11 amino acids. V shed 6 bases and J shed 5 bases, with 10 bases lying between them. DNA for the CDR3: TGCAGTGCGCGTTCGGGGACTGAAGCTTTCTTT. Protein: CSARSGTEAFF.

The rearrangement joins TRBV7-9 to TRBJ1-1; tentatively, D is TRBD1 (5 bases). V gave up 6 bases and J gave up 1 base, with 9 bases separating them. CDR1 and CDR2 from the germline V gene are SEHNR and FQNEAQ (reference sequence). The CDR3 spans 13 residues. The DNA of the CDR3 is TGTGCCAGCAGTCAAGACAGGAACACTGAAGCTTTCTTT. It specifies CASSQDRNTEAFF.

This chain uses TRBV7-6 with TRBJ2-1; TRBD1 aligns across 12 bases. Germline V CDR1 and CDR2: SGHVS, FNYEAQ. V lost 5 bases, J lost 6 bases, and 14 bases stayed unmatched. The CDR3 consists of 18 residues. The CDR3, as DNA: TGTGCCAGCAGCAATGAACGGGACAGGGGGCGAGGGGTCAATGAGCAGTTCTTC. Protein product: CASSNERDRGRGVNEQFF.

The J gene is TRBJ2-6, the V gene TRBV29-1; possible D gene TRBD1, 5 bases. Germline V gene lookup returns CDR1 SQVTM and CDR2 ANQGSEA. Trimming took off 1 base at V and 3 bases at J, with 7 bases between the two ends. The CDR3 totals 14 residues. For the CDR3, the DNA is TGCAGCGTTGAAGGCAGGGATGGGGCCAACGTCCTGACTTTC. Amino acids: CSVEGRDGANVLTF.

CDR3 in amino acids: CASSLDTADGYTF. The DNA for the CDR3 is TGCGCCAGCAGCTTGGACACGGCGGATGGCTACACCTTC. This chain joins TRBV5-1 and TRBJ1-2; no firm D call. Trimming took 0 bases from V and 6 from J, leaving 9 bases between them. CDR3 size: 13 residues. CDR1 SGHRS and CDR2 YFSETQ come from the germline V gene.

This sequence joins TRBV30 and TRBJ2-7, with TRBD1 as a possible D gene (6 bases). In germline, CDR1 is GTSNPN, CDR2 SVGIG (reference sequence). V gave up 3 bases and J gave up 2 bases, with 11 bases separating them. The CDR3 is 13 residues long. The CDR3 protein is CAWSRDTTYEQYF. The CDR3 DNA reads as TGTGCCTGGAGCCGGGACACCACCTACGAGCAGTACTTC.

A single count supports this clone. The DNA for the CDR3 is TGTGCAGGCAAGGGGGTGAAGAACACCGGGGAGCTGTTTTTT. This encodes CAGKGVKNTGELFF. This chain connects TRBV30 to TRBJ2-2; D may be TRBD1 (6 bases). From germline, CDR1 is GTSNPN and CDR2 SVGIG (reference sequence). This CDR3 has 14 residues.

The chain recombines TRBV5-8 with TRBJ1-5; D remains unclear. This CDR3 has 11 residues. Germline CDR1 SGHTS, CDR2 YDEGEE. V was clipped by 5 bases and J by 4 bases, with 4 bases between them. CDR3 region: CASSINQPQHF. The CDR3 bases are TGTGCCAGCAGTATTAATCAGCCCCAGCATTTT.

By its share, this clone is medium-sized. J is TRBJ1-2 and V is TRBV10-3; D is uncertain. This CDR3 contains 14 residues. V was clipped by 0 bases and J by 0 bases, with 5 bases between them. Germline V gives CDR1 ENHRY, CDR2 SYGVKD. CDR3 DNA: TGTGCCATCAGTGAGTCCGTCCCTAACTATGGCTACACCTTC. Protein product: CAISESVPNYGYTF.

The V and J genes are TRBV7-3 and TRBJ2-3; tentative D call: TRBD1 (5 bases). V shed 2 bases and J shed 4 bases, with 7 bases lying between them. The CDR3 is 13 amino acids. Germline CDR1 is SGHTA and CDR2 is FQGTGA. CDR3 sequence (DNA): TGTGCCAGCAGCTTACTAGGGGCAGATACGCAGTATTTT. Amino acids: CASSLLGADTQYF.

This chain uses TRBV11-3 with TRBJ2-7; 10 nucleotides match TRBD1. CDR1 is SGHNT and CDR2 is YENEEA in the germline V gene. With V trimmed by 5 bases and J by 5 bases, 9 bases remained unmatched. This CDR3 is built from 15 residues. This chain's CDR3 is CASSHTGTGVHEQYF. CDR3 nucleotide sequence: TGTGCCAGCAGCCATACCGGGACAGGGGTCCACGAGCAGTACTTC.

The V and J genes are TRBV27 and TRBJ2-3; 7 positions agree with TRBD2. The CDR3 length is 15 residues. Germline assignment: CDR1 MNHEY and CDR2 SMNVEV (reference sequence). Germline trimming cut 4 bases from V and 5 bases from J; bases unmatched to any gene: 9. The CDR3, as DNA: TGTGCCAGCAGTTGGGGGGGTCCGATGGTAGATACGCAGTATTTT. It translates to CASSWGGPMVDTQYF.

This chain joins TRBV6-4 and TRBJ2-1, with TRBD2 matching 15 bases. The length of the CDR3 is 16 residues. Germline V gene sequence: CDR1 MRHNA, CDR2 SNTAGT. J gave up 5 bases and V 3 bases, and 2 bases lay outside the gene matches. CDR3 DNA sequence: TGTGCCAGCAGTGAGGGACTAGCGGGGGGCCACAATGAGCAGTTCTTC. Protein sequence: CASSEGLAGGHNEQFF.

The chain has TRBV30 and TRBJ2-1; no clear D. CDR1 and CDR2 from the germline V gene are GTSNPN and SVGIG (reference sequence). Trimming stripped 0 bases from V and 5 bases from J, with 8 bases between. This CDR3 has 13 amino acids. CDR3 DNA sequence: TGTGCCTGGAGTGTTTACTATAACAATGAGCAGTTCTTC. Translation gives CAWSVYYNNEQFF.

The genes are TRBV19 and TRBJ2-1; 9 nucleotides line up with TRBD1. CDR3 length equals 16 residues. CDR1 is LNHDA and CDR2 is SQIVND in the germline V gene (reference sequence). The V gene end was trimmed by 4 bases and the J gene end by 7 bases; junction bases not matched to a gene: 11. CDR3 region: CASSTVSGQGGNEQFF. The CDR3 DNA reads TGTGCCAGTAGTACCGTATCGGGACAGGGAGGGAATGAGCAGTTCTTC. The variable domain in full, completed from reference TRBV19 and TRBJ2-1, reads DGGITQSPKYLFRKEGQNVTLSCEQNLNHDAMYWYRQDPGQGLRLIYYSQIVNDFQKGDIAEGYSVSREKKESFPLTVTSAQKNPTAFYLCASSTVSGQGGNEQFFGPGTRLTVL.

This chain connects TRBV4-1 to TRBJ2-7; TRBD1 matches 7 bases. The ends lost 5 bases at V and 4 bases at J; junction bases unmatched: 5. The CDR3 runs to 13 residues. CDR1 is MGHRA and CDR2 is YSYEKL in the germline V gene. CDR3: CASSEQQGYEQYF. CDR3 in DNA: TGCGCCAGCAGCGAACAACAGGGGTACGAGCAGTACTTC.

The chain is built from TRBV2 and TRBJ1-2; 7 bases are shared with TRBD1. Germline trimming cut 7 bases from V and 5 bases from J; bases unmatched to any gene: 7. The CDR3 has 13 residues. CDR1 is SNHLY, CDR2 FYNNEI, per germline. In DNA form, the CDR3 reads TGTGCCAGCACGGAAGACAGGGTTTATGGCTACACCTTC. Its protein is CASTEDRVYGYTF.

The chain employs TRBV7-3 and TRBJ1-1; no definite D call. This CDR3 spans 13 amino acids. Germline CDR1 reads SGHTA; CDR2 reads FQGTGA. Trimming took off 5 bases at V and 1 base at J, with 8 bases between the two ends. In DNA, the CDR3 is TGTGCCAGCAGCATAGAAGAGAACACTGAAGCTTTCTTT. Translation: CASSIEENTEAFF. The complete variable domain, with remaining parts taken from reference TRBV7-3 and TRBJ1-1, reads GAGVSQTPSNKVTEKGKYVELRCDPISGHTALYWYRQSLGQGPEFLIYFQGTGAADDSGLPNDRFFAVRPEGSVSTLKIQRTERGDSAVYLCASSIEENTEAFFGQGTRLTVV.